The sequence of this T cell receptor beta chain was determined in a study of CD8 T cells in Susac syndrome. An amount of RNA that ranged from roughly 0.5 to 1 ug was reverse transcribed with random hexamers. TCRdb fed the immunoSEQ multiplex PCR reads into MiXCR, producing one record per CDR3 protein. The sample records roughly 150,000 distinct CDR3 sequences, 94% being singletons. The CDR3 contains 9 residues. The V gene's germline CDR1 is SQVTM and CDR2 ANQGSEA. The patients serving as multiple sclerosis controls were treatment-naive. They had stable or active relapsing-remitting disease and fulfilled revised McDonald criteria.

The J gene is TRBJ2-7, the V gene TRBV29-1, with D hard to call. This clonotype originated in a human donor with multiple sclerosis. Material for sequencing was CD4+ T cells from PBMCs. CDR3 region: CASVGEQYF. The CDR3 DNA follows: TGCGCCTCGGTGGGGGAGCAGTACTTC.